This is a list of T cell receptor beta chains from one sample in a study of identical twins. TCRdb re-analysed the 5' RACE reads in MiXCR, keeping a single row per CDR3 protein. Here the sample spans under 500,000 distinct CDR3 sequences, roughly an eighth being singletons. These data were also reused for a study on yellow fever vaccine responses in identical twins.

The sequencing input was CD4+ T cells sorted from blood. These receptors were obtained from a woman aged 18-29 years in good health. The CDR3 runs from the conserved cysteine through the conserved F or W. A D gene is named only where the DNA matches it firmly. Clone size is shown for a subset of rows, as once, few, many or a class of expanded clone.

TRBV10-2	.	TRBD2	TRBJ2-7	TGCGCCAGCAGTGTAGACGGGAGGGCCTACGAGCAGTACTTC	CASSVDGRAYEQYF
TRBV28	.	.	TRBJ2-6	TGTGCCAGCGGGGGGGGCGGTATGCGCTCTGGGGCCAACGTCCTGACTTTC	CASGGGGMRSGANVLTF
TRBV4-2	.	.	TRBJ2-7	TGTGCCAGCAGCCAATCCAATGGCTACGAGCAGTACTTC	CASSQSNGYEQYF
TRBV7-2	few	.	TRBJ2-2	TGTGCCAGCAGCTTAACGAGTGGGACGAACACCGGGGAGCTGTTTTTT	CASSLTSGTNTGELFF
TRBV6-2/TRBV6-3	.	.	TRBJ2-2	TGTGCCAGCAGTTTATTGGCTAGCCTCGGGGAGCTGTTTTTT	CASSLLASLGELFF
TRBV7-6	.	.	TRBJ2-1	TGTCTCATCAGCTTGGTGGTCTCGGGGTCATCCTCCTACAATGAGCAGTTCTTC	CLISLVVSGSSSYNEQFF
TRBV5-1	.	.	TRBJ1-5	TGCGCCAGCAGCTTTAGCGGGGGGGCGAGTCAGCCCCAGCATTTT	CASSFSGGASQPQHF
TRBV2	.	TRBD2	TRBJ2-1	TGTGCCAGCACGGCTAGCGGTCGGCAGTTCTTC	CASTASGRQFF
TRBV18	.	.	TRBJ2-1	TGTGCCAGCTCAAGTAGGGTTGACTACAATGAGCAGTTCTTC	CASSSRVDYNEQFF
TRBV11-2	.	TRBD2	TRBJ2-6	TGTGCCAGCAGCTTAGTAGGCCTCGCGGGGGGATCTGGGGCCAACGTCCTGACTTTC	CASSLVGLAGGSGANVLTF
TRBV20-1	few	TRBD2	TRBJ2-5	TGCAGTGCTAGAGACCTTGGGACTAGCGGGAGAGAGACCCAGTACTTC	CSARDLGTSGRETQYF
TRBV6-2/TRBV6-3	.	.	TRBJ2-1	TGTGCCAGCAGGGCAATCCATGAGCAGTTCTTC	CASRAIHEQFF
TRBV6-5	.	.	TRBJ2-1	TGTACCATCGGCGAGTTTGAGCAGTTCTTC	CTIGEFEQFF
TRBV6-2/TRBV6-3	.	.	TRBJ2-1	TGTGCCAGCAGCCGACAGGTCCCCAATGAGCAGTTCTTC	CASSRQVPNEQFF
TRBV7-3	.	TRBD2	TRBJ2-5	TGTGCCAGCAGCCCTGGACTAGCGGGGGGGCTGGAGACCCAGTACTTC	CASSPGLAGGLETQYF
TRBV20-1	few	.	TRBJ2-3	TGCAGTGCTCGCCCAATCGCGGCTAGCACAGATACGCAGTATTTT	CSARPIAASTDTQYF
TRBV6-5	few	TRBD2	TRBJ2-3	TGTGCCAGCAGTTACGTGAGCGGGGGGTTTGGGGGCACAGATACGCAGTATTTT	CASSYVSGGFGGTDTQYF
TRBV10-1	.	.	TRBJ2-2	TGCGCCAGCAGTGAGCACCAGCTCTACACCGGGGAGCTGTTTTTT	CASSEHQLYTGELFF
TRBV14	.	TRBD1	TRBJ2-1	TGTGCCAGCAGCCCAAACCCCAGGACAGGGGGCGGCTCCTACAATGAGCAGTTCTTC	CASSPNPRTGGGSYNEQFF
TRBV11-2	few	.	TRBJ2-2	TGTGCCAGCAGCTTAAACCGCCTATTTTTTTCGAACACCGGGGAGCTGTTTTTT	CASSLNRLFFSNTGELFF
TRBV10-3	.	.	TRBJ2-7	TGTGCCATCATGGGGCAAGGGGGGGCCTACGAGCAGTACTTC	CAIMGQGGAYEQYF
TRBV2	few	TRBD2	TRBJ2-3	TGTGCCAGCAAGGACGGACTAGCCCTCCACACAGATACGCAGTATTTT	CASKDGLALHTDTQYF
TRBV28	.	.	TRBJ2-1	TGTGCCAGCAGTCCTTGGGACCCTAGGTTGGGGAATGAGCAGTTCTTC	CASSPWDPRLGNEQFF
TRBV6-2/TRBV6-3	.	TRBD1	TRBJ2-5	TGTGCCAGCACCAGGACAGGGGTAGAGACCCAGTACTTC	CASTRTGVETQYF
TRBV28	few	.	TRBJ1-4	TGTGCCAGCACACCCGGGGGGAGTAATGAAAAACTGTTTTTT	CASTPGGSNEKLFF
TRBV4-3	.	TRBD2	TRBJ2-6	TGCGCCAGCAGCCAAGATAAGTGGACTAGCTTGGGGGCCAACGTCCTGACTTTC	CASSQDKWTSLGANVLTF
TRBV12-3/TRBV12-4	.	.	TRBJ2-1	TGTGCCAGCAGTCCGCCCGCGTGGGGCGGCCAATCCTACAATGAGCAGTTCTTC	CASSPPAWGGQSYNEQFF
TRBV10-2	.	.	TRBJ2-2	TGCGCCAGCAGTGAGGGGTGGGGGGCTGGGACCGGGGAGCTGTTTTTT	CASSEGWGAGTGELFF
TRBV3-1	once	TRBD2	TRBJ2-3	TGTGCCAGCAGCCACTTGCGGGGGGGCACAGATACGCAGTATTTT	CASSHLRGGTDTQYF
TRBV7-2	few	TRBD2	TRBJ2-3	TGTGCCAGCAGCTTAGCTAGCGGGAGGGCCGGTGGAGATACGCAGTATTTT	CASSLASGRAGGDTQYF
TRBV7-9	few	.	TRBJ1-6	TGTGCCAGCAGTGGACAAATAGGAAGGAATTCACCCCTCCACTTT	CASSGQIGRNSPLHF
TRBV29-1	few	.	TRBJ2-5	TGCAGCGTTGCGGGGGACCAAGAGACCCAGTACTTC	CSVAGDQETQYF
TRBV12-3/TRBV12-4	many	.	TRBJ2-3	TGTGCCAGCAGTTTAGGTGGGGTAGGGACGCAGTATTTT	CASSLGGVGTQYF
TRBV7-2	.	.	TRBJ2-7	TGTGCCAGCAGCTTAGATGAGGTTCTACGGGAGCAGTACTTC	CASSLDEVLREQYF
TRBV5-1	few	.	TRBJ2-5	TGCGCCAGCAGCTTGGCCCCCGGGGACCAAGAGACCCAGTACTTC	CASSLAPGDQETQYF
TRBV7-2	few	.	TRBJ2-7	TGTGCCAGCAGACTAGCTTTGACCTACGAGCAGTACTTC	CASRLALTYEQYF
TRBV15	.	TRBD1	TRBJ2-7	TGTGCCACCAGCAGAAACAGGGGGGCCGCATCTGACGAGCAGTACTTC	CATSRNRGAASDEQYF
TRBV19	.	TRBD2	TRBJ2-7	TGTGCCACTAAGAAGGGAAGCGGGACCTCCTACGAGCAGTACTTC	CATKKGSGTSYEQYF
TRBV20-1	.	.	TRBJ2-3	TGCAGTGCCCACTTGACTAGCACAGATACGCAGTATTTT	CSAHLTSTDTQYF
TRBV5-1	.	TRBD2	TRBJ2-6	TGCGCCAGCAGGGACGGGGGGTCGGGTACTGGGGCCAACGTCCTGACTTTC	CASRDGGSGTGANVLTF
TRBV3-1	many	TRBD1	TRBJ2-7	TGTGCCAGCAGTTTCGTTTCCGAGACAGGGGGAACCGAGCAGTACTTC	CASSFVSETGGTEQYF
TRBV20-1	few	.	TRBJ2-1	TGCAGTGCTAGAGACTCGCGAGGCTCGGGGTCCAATGAGCAGTTCTTC	CSARDSRGSGSNEQFF
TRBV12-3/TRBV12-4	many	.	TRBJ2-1	TGTGCCAGCAGTTTAGCCCAGAGCTCCTACAATGAGCAGTTCTTC	CASSLAQSSYNEQFF
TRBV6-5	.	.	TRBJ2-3	TGTGCCAGCAGTTTGAGACGAGTCGTGTTGGATTCTGGCACAGATACGCAGTATTTT	CASSLRRVVLDSGTDTQYF
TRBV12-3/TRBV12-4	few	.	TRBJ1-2	TGTGCCAGCAGTTTAGAGAGCAGGAGGTACACCTTC	CASSLESRRYTF
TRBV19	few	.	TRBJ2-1	TGTGCCAGTAGTATACTCGGAAGTTCTGGGATAGGTGAGCAGTTCTTC	CASSILGSSGIGEQFF
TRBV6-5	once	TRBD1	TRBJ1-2	TGTGCCAGCAGTTACCCCGGGACAGAAGACTATGGCTACACCTTC	CASSYPGTEDYGYTF
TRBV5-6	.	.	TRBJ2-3	TGTGCCAGCAGCTCCTATACAGAGCGTTGGACAGATACGCAGTATTTT	CASSSYTERWTDTQYF